Listed below are T cell receptor beta chains from one sample, sequenced in a study of blood T cell repertoires in COVID-19. The repertoire was sequenced with immunoSEQ multiplex PCR; TCRdb's copy has only in-frame clones and lacks some. The sample has about 200,000 clones, 89% seen once. The material sequenced was PBMCs or T cells enriched from blood (not recorded which). The receptors originated from a woman aged 30 to 39 with acute COVID-19. CDR3s include the opening cysteine and the closing phenylalanine or tryptophan. The D gene is left open where the match is weak. Clone size, where shown, is once, few, many, or a class for clones that have expanded.

d_gene: NA
j_gene: TRBJ2-7
v_gene: TRBV7-8
abundance: NA
CDR3aa: CASSLDQNRGEQYF
CDR3nt: TGTGCCAGCAGCTTAGACCAAAATCGGGGTGAGCAGTACTTC

d_gene: TRBD1
j_gene: TRBJ1-1
v_gene: TRBV6-1
abundance: NA
CDR3aa: CASSEAWDRGGEAFF
CDR3nt: TGTGCCAGCAGTGAAGCGTGGGACAGGGGTGGTGAAGCTTTCTTT

d_gene: TRBD1
j_gene: TRBJ1-5
v_gene: TRBV2
abundance: NA
CDR3aa: CASSVGQGARQPQHF
CDR3nt: TGTGCCAGCAGTGTCGGGCAGGGGGCCAGGCAGCCCCAGCATTTT

d_gene: TRBD1
j_gene: TRBJ2-1
v_gene: TRBV3-1/TRBV3-2
abundance: NA
CDR3aa: CASSPSRTGGVNEQFF
CDR3nt: TGTGCCAGCAGCCCCTCAAGGACAGGGGGCGTGAATGAGCAGTTCTTC

d_gene: NA
j_gene: TRBJ1-1
v_gene: TRBV6-5
abundance: NA
CDR3aa: CASKVGGAMNTEAFF
CDR3nt: TGTGCCAGCAAGGTGGGAGGGGCGATGAACACTGAAGCTTTCTTT

d_gene: TRBD1
j_gene: TRBJ1-2
v_gene: TRBV7-2
abundance: many
CDR3aa: CASSLTPDRGRYNGYTF
CDR3nt: TGTGCCAGCAGCTTAACCCCGGACAGGGGGCGATATAATGGCTACACCTTC

d_gene: NA
j_gene: TRBJ1-6
v_gene: TRBV4-3
abundance: NA
CDR3aa: CASSQEPPPLNNSPLHF
CDR3nt: TGCGCCAGCAGCCAAGAACCACCCCCACTTAATAATTCACCCCTCCACTTT

d_gene: NA
j_gene: TRBJ2-5
v_gene: TRBV7-2
abundance: NA
CDR3aa: CASSPSGRETQYF
CDR3nt: TGTGCCAGCAGCCCCTCTGGTCGGGAGACCCAGTACTTC

d_gene: TRBD1
j_gene: TRBJ1-6
v_gene: TRBV19
abundance: NA
CDR3aa: CASSMGDRGDLFLHF
CDR3nt: TGTGCCAGTAGTATGGGGGACAGGGGGGACCTCTTCCTCCACTTT

d_gene: TRBD1
j_gene: TRBJ2-7
v_gene: TRBV10-3
abundance: NA
CDR3aa: CAITDGQGALSYEQYF
CDR3nt: TGTGCCATCACCGATGGACAGGGGGCCCTCTCCTACGAGCAGTACTTC